Below, 30 T cell receptor beta chains from the same sample are listed, as sequenced in a study of control samples from healthy donors and cancer patients. Profiling relied on immunoSEQ multiplex PCR, and the TCRdb table lists in-frame clones only, not all of them. The profile shows some 130,000 clones, 90% of them singletons. The sequenced sample consisted of blood. All receptors derive from a man in his forties in good health.

The chain carries TRBV4-1 and TRBJ2-3; 11 nucleotides line up with TRBD1. This CDR3 comprises 17 residues. V shed 0 bases and J 4 bases; nucleotides not matched to a gene: 6. Germline CDR1 and CDR2: MGHRA and YSYEKL. Here the CDR3 reads CASSQDGGQGVADTQYF. Here the CDR3 DNA reads TGCGCCAGCAGCCAAGATGGGGGACAGGGGGTGGCAGATACGCAGTATTTT.

This clone has a single count. The chain carries TRBV6-5 and TRBJ1-3; TRBD1 might be the D (5 bases). V gave up 6 bases and J gave up 0 bases, with 15 bases separating them. Germline V gene data show CDR1 as MNHEY and CDR2 as SVGAGI. This CDR3 is built from 16 residues. CDR3 amino acids: CASSYQGGNSGNTIYF. CDR3 sequence (DNA): TGTGCCAGCAGCTACCAGGGTGGGAACTCTGGAAACACCATATATTTT.

The chain's CDR3 is CASMPARRMQNIQYF. CDR3 DNA: TGTGCCAGCATGCCCGCGCGAAGGATGCAAAACATTCAGTACTTC. The chain combines TRBV7-8 with TRBJ2-4; D remains unclear. Germline loops: CDR1 SGHVS, CDR2 FQNEAQ. The CDR3 spans 15 residues. The ends were cut back, 7 bases at V and 5 bases at J, with 18 bases in the middle.

The chain combines TRBV12-3 or TRBV12-4 with TRBJ2-2; D gene uncertain. This CDR3 has 12 residues. The ends were cut back, 2 bases at V and 6 bases at J, with 4 bases in the middle. CDR3 residues: CASSLRAGELFF. CDR3 DNA sequence: TGTGCCAGCAGTTTAAGGGCCGGGGAGCTGTTTTTT.

The V call is TRBV7-3, the J call TRBJ1-6; perhaps TRBD1 as D (5 bases). Germline values: CDR1 SGHTA, CDR2 FQGTGA. The V end was cut by 5 bases, the J end by 7 bases, with 18 bases between. This CDR3 spans 16 amino acids. The CDR3 bases are TGTGCCAGCAGCCGGGGACCTCTGGCCGTCAATTCACCCCTCCACTTT. Protein: CASSRGPLAVNSPLHF.

The chain is built from TRBV3-1 (or the pseudogene TRBV3-2) and TRBJ1-6, with 7 bases lining up with TRBD1. V trimming: 0 bases; J trimming: 6 bases; junction bases outside the gene matches: 8. The CDR3 totals 17 residues. Per germline, CDR1 LGHDT and CDR2 YNNKEL (reference sequence). This CDR3 is CASSQDAGGSSNSPLHF. DNA of the CDR3: TGTGCCAGCAGCCAAGATGCAGGGGGGTCGTCTAATTCACCCCTCCACTTT.

The count of this clone is one. This chain uses TRBV7-9 with TRBJ1-6; no clear D gene. This CDR3 has 16 amino acids. The germline V gene has CDR1 SEHNR and CDR2 FQNEAQ (reference sequence). Trimming took 0 bases from V and 8 from J, leaving 14 bases between them. The CDR3 loop reads CASSLASGVGDSPLHF. The CDR3 region has the DNA TGTGCCAGCAGCTTAGCCTCCGGCGTCGGGGATTCACCCCTCCACTTT.

This clone was seen a few times. The rearrangement uses TRBV6-6 and TRBJ2-1; no reliable D call. CDR3 size: 16 residues. Trimming pared 0 bases from V and 0 bases from J, leaving 9 bases between. Germline V CDR1 and CDR2: MNHNY, SVGAGI (reference sequence). Here the CDR3 reads CASSYSGLASYNEQFF. The CDR3 DNA sequence: TGTGCCAGCAGTTACTCGGGGTTAGCCTCCTACAATGAGCAGTTCTTC.

The chain has TRBV12-3 or TRBV12-4 and TRBJ1-2; D call uncertain. The V and J ends lost 3 bases and 8 bases respectively, with 7 bases between them. The CDR3 contains 11 residues. CDR3 in DNA: TGTGCCAGCAGTTTTGGGGAAGGCTACACCTTC. It specifies CASSFGEGYTF.

The chain carries TRBV6-5 and TRBJ1-5, with D possibly matching TRBD1 (5 bases). Germline CDR1 is MNHEY and CDR2 is SVGAGI. This CDR3 has 12 residues. CDR3 coding DNA: TGTGCTGCACGGGACGGTAATCAGCCCCAGCATTTT. Protein product: CAARDGNQPQHF.

The J gene is TRBJ2-2, the V gene TRBV7-3; D remains ambiguous. V dropped 2 bases and J dropped 6 bases, with 7 bases sitting between them. CDR3 size: 13 residues. The V gene's germline CDR1 is SGHTA and CDR2 FQGTGA. The DNA of the CDR3 is TGTGCCAGCAGCTTAGGATTGGCCGGGGAGCTGTTTTTT. It yields the protein CASSLGLAGELFF.

The J gene is TRBJ2-3, the V gene TRBV5-1; D unresolved. Germline V gene data show CDR1 as SGHRS and CDR2 as YFSETQ. Trimming left V 7 bases short and J 2 bases short, with 17 bases between. The CDR3 has 15 amino acids. CDR3 coding DNA: TGCGCCAGCGGCCCCAGACGGTCTAACACAGATACGCAGTATTTT. It specifies CASGPRRSNTDTQYF.

The CDR3 coding sequence is TGTGCCAGCAGCTTGTCCCGGGACAGCTCCTACGAGCAGTACTTC. Translating it yields CASSLSRDSSYEQYF. This chain connects TRBV7-9 to TRBJ2-7; 7 bases line up with TRBD1. This CDR3 region has 15 residues. The V gene end was trimmed by 3 bases and the J gene end by 0 bases; junction bases not matched to a gene: 5. Germline V gives CDR1 SEHNR, CDR2 FQNEAQ (reference sequence).

The rearrangement joins TRBV2 to TRBJ2-3; D might be TRBD2 (5 bases). V was cut by 9 bases and J by 8 bases, with 12 bases left in between. Germline V lookup: CDR1 SNHLY, CDR2 FYNNEI. This CDR3 is 11 amino acids long. CDR3 bases: TGTGCCAGTAAACAAGGACTTACGCAGTATTTT. Translated, it gives CASKQGLTQYF.

The CDR3 nucleotides read TGTGCCATCAGTGATGTGGGCACCTATGGCTACACCTTC. It codes for CAISDVGTYGYTF. V gene TRBV10-3 combines with J gene TRBJ1-2; no firm D call. The CDR3 consists of 13 residues. The V and J ends lost 3 bases and 4 bases respectively, with 9 bases between them. CDR1 ENHRY and CDR2 SYGVKD come from the germline V gene.

The chain links TRBV6-1 to TRBJ2-7; 8 bases match TRBD1. J gave up 3 bases and V 2 bases, and 3 bases lay outside the gene matches. The CDR3 runs to 14 residues. Germline V gene lookup returns CDR1 MNHNS and CDR2 SASEGT. The DNA of the CDR3 is TGTGCCAGCAGTGAATATGGACAGGGCTACGAGCAGTACTTC. Protein sequence: CASSEYGQGYEQYF.

V usage is TRBV3-1 (or the pseudogene TRBV3-2) and J usage is TRBJ1-6, with 10 nucleotides matching TRBD1. Germline CDR1 LGHDT, CDR2 YNNKEL (reference sequence). After removal of 6 bases from V and 7 bases from J, the junction contained 6 bases not matched to a gene. This CDR3 is 15 amino acids long. The CDR3 loop reads CASRADRGQNSPLHF. In nucleotides, the CDR3 is TGTGCCAGCAGGGCTGACAGGGGGCAGAATTCACCCCTCCACTTT.

The V gene is TRBV20-1, the J gene TRBJ1-5; D perhaps matches TRBD1 (5 bases). CDR3 length equals 11 residues. Trimming cost V 7 bases and J 7 bases, with 11 bases left between them. Germline V lookup: CDR1 DFQATT, CDR2 SNEGSKA (reference sequence). CDR3 nucleotides: TGCAGTGTTGGGGGTAGGCAGCCCCAGCATTTT. Its protein is CSVGGRQPQHF.

The genes are TRBV5-5 and TRBJ2-3; 7 positions agree with TRBD1. The CDR3 has 15 amino acids. Trimming at V came to 4 bases and at J to 0 bases, leaving 5 bases not matched to a gene. The germline V gene encodes CDR1 SGHKS and CDR2 YYEKEE (reference sequence). As DNA, the CDR3 is TGTGCCAGCAGCCCGACAGGGTTTAGCACAGATACGCAGTATTTT. Translation: CASSPTGFSTDTQYF.

This clone has just one count. CDR3 in DNA: TGCGCCAGCAGCCAAGGGGGAAATAGCAATCAGCCCCAGCATTTT. Its protein is CASSQGGNSNQPQHF. The chain is built from TRBV4-1 and TRBJ1-5; no firm D call. With 1 base removed from V and 0 bases from J, the gap between germline ends came to 7 bases. From germline, CDR1 is MGHRA and CDR2 YSYEKL. CDR3 length: 15 residues.

The chain carries TRBV7-3 and TRBJ2-5, with unresolved D. V was shortened by 4 bases and J by 0 bases, with 12 bases between the two germline ends. Germline assignment: CDR1 SGHTA and CDR2 FQGTGA. The CDR3 has 15 amino acids. In DNA, the CDR3 is TGTGCCAGCAGCTCGGACGGACGATACCAAGAGACCCAGTACTTC. This translates into CASSSDGRYQETQYF.

V usage is TRBV5-1 and J usage is TRBJ1-1; 9 bases match TRBD1. This CDR3 comprises 14 residues. V dropped 4 bases and J dropped 1; count of bases not matched to a gene: 2. Germline V gene lookup returns CDR1 SGHRS and CDR2 YFSETQ. CDR3 DNA sequence: TGCGCCAGCAGCAAGGACAGGGGGAACACTGAAGCTTTCTTT. Its translation is CASSKDRGNTEAFF.

The chain employs TRBV27 and TRBJ1-6; D is undetermined. CDR3 length: 14 residues. Between the trimmed V and J ends, which lost 2 bases and 5 bases, there was a span of 7 bases. Germline V gene lookup returns CDR1 MNHEY and CDR2 SMNVEV (reference sequence). The CDR3 bases are TGTGCCAGCAGTTTACAGTCTGATAATTCACCCCTCCACTTT. Translated, it gives CASSLQSDNSPLHF.

This rearrangement joins TRBV15 to TRBJ1-2, with D uncertain. V gave up 1 base and J gave up 5 bases, with 11 bases separating them. This CDR3 has 14 residues. The V gene's germline CDR1 is LNHNV and CDR2 YYDKDF (reference sequence). CDR3 sequence: CATSRAGASYGYTF. Here the CDR3 DNA reads TGTGCCACCAGCAGAGCCGGCGCTTCATATGGCTACACCTTC. Full variable domain (rest looked up from reference TRBV15 and TRBJ1-2): DAMVIQNPRYQVTQFGKPVTLSCSQTLNHNVMYWYQQKSSQAPKLLFHYYDKDFNNEADTPDNFQSRRPNTSFCFLDIRSPGLGDTAMYLCATSRAGASYGYTFGSGTRLTVV.

The CDR3 DNA sequence: TGCGCCAGCAGCCAAGAGGGCCCGGGACAGGGGTGGAATGAGCAGTTCTTC. Translation: CASSQEGPGQGWNEQFF. The V and J genes are TRBV4-1 and TRBJ2-1, with 10 bases aligning to TRBD1. V lost 0 bases to trimming and J lost 7 bases; unmatched junction nucleotides: 9. Germline lookup yields CDR1 MGHRA and CDR2 YSYEKL. The CDR3 extends over 17 amino acids.

V and J are TRBV5-8 and TRBJ2-5; 8 bases align to TRBD2. The V segment lost 4 bases and the J segment 3 bases; nucleotides outside the gene matches: 8. In germline, CDR1 is SGHTS, CDR2 YDEGEE. The CDR3 runs to 15 residues. CDR3 nucleotides: TGTGCCAGCAGCGCCCGGGGTAGCGGGGAAGAGACCCAGTACTTC. Amino acids: CASSARGSGEETQYF. The full variable domain, rest sourced from reference TRBV5-8 and TRBJ2-5, is EAGVTQSPTHLIKTRGQQATLRCSPISGHTSVYWYQQALGLGLQFLLWYDEGEERNRGNFPPRFSGRQFPNYSSELNVNALELEDSALYLCASSARGSGEETQYFGPGTRLLVL.

J is TRBJ2-7 and V is TRBV2; 12 bases agree with TRBD2. The CDR3 is 18 residues long. J lost 4 bases, V lost 6 bases, and 16 bases had no gene match. Per the germline V gene, CDR1 is SNHLY and CDR2 is FYNNEI. The CDR3 nucleotides read TGTGCCAGCAGGAGAACTAGCGGGGGGCCTTCTTCCCTTTACGAGCAGTACTTC. It encodes CASRRTSGGPSSLYEQYF.

V and J are TRBV19 and TRBJ1-5; 7 nucleotides line up with TRBD1. The CDR3 runs to 17 residues. After removal of 4 bases from V and 3 bases from J, the junction contained 12 bases not matched to a gene. In germline, CDR1 is LNHDA, CDR2 SQIVND (reference sequence). CDR3 sequence reads: CASSKTQGQYYNQPQHF. CDR3 nucleotides: TGTGCCAGTAGTAAAACACAGGGACAGTACTACAATCAGCCCCAGCATTTT.

This clone was seen once. The chain employs TRBV5-4 and TRBJ2-5, with 12 bases that match TRBD2. CDR3 length equals 15 residues. V dropped 4 bases and J dropped 2; count of bases not matched to a gene: 3. The V gene's germline CDR1 is SGHNT and CDR2 YYREEE (reference sequence). The CDR3 protein is CASSRTSGDQETQYF. Here the CDR3 DNA reads TGTGCCAGCAGCAGGACTAGCGGGGATCAAGAGACCCAGTACTTC.

The chain uses TRBV19 and TRBJ1-6, with 8 bases lining up with TRBD1. The germline gives CDR1 LNHDA, CDR2 SQIVND (reference sequence). The CDR3 has 14 amino acids. J was trimmed by 13 bases and V by 4 bases; bases with no gene match: 9. CDR3 sequence reads: CASSTPGQAYPLHF. The DNA of the CDR3 is TGTGCCAGTAGTACACCGGGACAGGCGTATCCCCTCCACTTT.